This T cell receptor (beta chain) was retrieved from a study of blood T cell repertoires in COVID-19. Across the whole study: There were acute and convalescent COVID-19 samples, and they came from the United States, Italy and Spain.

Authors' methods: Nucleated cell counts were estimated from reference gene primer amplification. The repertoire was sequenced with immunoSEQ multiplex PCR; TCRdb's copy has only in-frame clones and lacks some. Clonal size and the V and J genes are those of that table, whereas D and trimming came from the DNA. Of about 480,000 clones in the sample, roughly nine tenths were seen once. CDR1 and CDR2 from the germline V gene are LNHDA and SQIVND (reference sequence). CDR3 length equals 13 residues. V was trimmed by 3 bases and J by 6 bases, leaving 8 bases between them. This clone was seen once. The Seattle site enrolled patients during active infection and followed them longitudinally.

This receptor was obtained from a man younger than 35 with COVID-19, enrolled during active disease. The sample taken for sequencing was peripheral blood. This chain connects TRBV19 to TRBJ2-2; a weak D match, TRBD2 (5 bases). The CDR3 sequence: CASSMTRAGELFF. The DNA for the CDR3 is TGTGCCAGTAGTATGACGAGGGCCGGGGAGCTGTTTTTT.